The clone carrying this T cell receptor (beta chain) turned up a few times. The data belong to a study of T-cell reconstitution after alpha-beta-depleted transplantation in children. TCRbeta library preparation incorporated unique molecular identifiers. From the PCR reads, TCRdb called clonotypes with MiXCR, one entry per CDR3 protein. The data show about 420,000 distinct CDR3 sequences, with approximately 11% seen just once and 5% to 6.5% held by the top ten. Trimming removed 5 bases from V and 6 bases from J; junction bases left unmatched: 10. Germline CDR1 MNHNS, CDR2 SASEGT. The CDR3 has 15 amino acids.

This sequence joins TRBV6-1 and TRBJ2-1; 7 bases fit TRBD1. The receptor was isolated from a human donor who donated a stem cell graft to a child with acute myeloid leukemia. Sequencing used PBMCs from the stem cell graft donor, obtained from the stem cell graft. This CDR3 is CASSPLTGIGNEQFF. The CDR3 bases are TGTGCCAGCAGTCCCCTGACAGGGATAGGCAATGAGCAGTTCTTC.